The sequence of this TCR beta chain was determined in a study of T cell responses to AZD1222 COVID-19 vaccine. About the study: Second doses that came at about 4 or about 12 weeks were put together. Study results and caveats: Donors were largely white British and mainly female; clonal diversity was possibly underestimated. Spike-specific TCR breadth and depth rose after two AZD1222 doses.

This CDR3 comprises 15 residues. Germline CDR1 reads MNHEY; CDR2 reads SVGAGI. V lost 11 bases and J lost 0, with 17 bases in between. In the case of this clone: The antigen is undetermined.

TCRdb's copy holds only in-frame clones and misses some; the assay was immunoSEQ multiplex PCR. This sample carries 150,000 to 200,000 clones, approximately 91% of them seen once, and the ten largest clones take around 5.9%. The chain couples TRBV6-5 to TRBJ1-3; the D gene is possibly TRBD1 (5 bases). The sequences come from peripheral blood, collected on day 0 of AZD1222 vaccination. This receptor was identified in an adult in good health. The CDR3 is CACRWDVSSGNTIYF. The CDR3 coding sequence is TGTGCCTGCCGGTGGGACGTAAGCTCTGGAAACACCATATATTTT.